The clone carrying this T cell receptor (beta chain) was counted only a few times. The antigen remains undetermined. This record belongs to a study of chemoradiotherapy in HPV16-positive cancers. Overall study context: Candidate HPV-specific clones and shared TCR motifs came from two HPV16-positive patients. Study results and limitations: The functional HPV-specific definition rests on just a couple of HPV16-positive patients. Candidate HPV-specific clones and E7-related TCR motifs grew in tumor during treatment.

Some clones are missing from TCRdb's copy, which holds only in-frame ones; the method was immunoSEQ multiplex PCR. The data contain more than 10,000 clones, about three fifths of them singletons. The sample was taken from a patient who underwent chemoradiotherapy. The TCR sequence derives from a human donor with HPV-associated anogenital cancer.

The CDR3: CASSDYNNEQFF. CDR3 coding DNA: TGTGCCAGCAGTGACTATAACAATGAGCAGTTCTTC. This chain connects TRBV2 to TRBJ2-1, with D unresolved. This CDR3 contains 12 residues. The germline CDR1 and CDR2 sequences are SNHLY and FYNNEI. Trimming pared 3 bases from V and 5 bases from J, leaving 5 bases between.